A single sample is the source of the 10 T cell receptor beta chains below, sequenced in a study of post-analysis software for immune sequencing data. Every TCR beta cDNA library bore unique molecular identifiers. TCRdb itself ran the PCR reads through MiXCR, one entry per CDR3 protein. Seen here are hundreds of thousands of distinct CDR3 sequences, just under 30% observed once, and the top ten hold around 0.6%. No antigen has been assigned to these receptors. Whole-study findings and limits: With TRBV5-6, TRBV5-1 and TRBV20-1 included, about five TRBV segments were more frequent in patients than in controls.

Sample: blood. The receptors were sampled from a girl between 10 and 17 years old with multiple sclerosis.

For this clonotype: The junction departs from the called germline gene at one end, perhaps through a read error. The V gene is TRBV20-1, the J gene TRBJ2-7; perhaps TRBD2 as D (7 bases). Germline CDR1 DFQATT, CDR2 SNEGSKA (reference sequence). This CDR3 is built from 16 residues. CDR3 DNA sequence: TGCAGTGCTAGCATCTTAGGGGGGACTACCTCCTACGAGGAGTACTTC. Encoded protein: CSASILGGTTSYEEYF.

This clonotype was seen only a few times. The rearrangement uses TRBV9 and TRBJ2-5, with D maybe TRBD1 (6 bases). The DNA end favors TRBJ2-7, so the J call may be wrong. The germline gives CDR1 SGDLS, CDR2 YYNGEE. The CDR3 loop spans 14 amino acids. This CDR3 is CASSETDSYYEQYF. The CDR3 DNA sequence: TGTGCCAGCAGCGAAACGGACAGTTACTACGAGCAGTACTTC.

This clonotype was seen once. The CDR3 coding sequence is TGTGCCAGCAGGCCAAGGGACACTGAAGCTTTCTTT. It yields the protein CASRPRDTEAFF. The V gene is TRBV6-1, the J gene TRBJ1-1, with unresolved D. Germline CDR1 reads MNHNS; CDR2 reads SASEGT. The CDR3 consists of 12 residues. The germline V and J ends were trimmed by 6 bases and 3 bases, with 8 bases remaining between them.

V and J are TRBV10-3 and TRBJ1-1, with no clear D. Germline values: CDR1 ENHRY, CDR2 SYGVKD. The ends were cut back, 3 bases at V and 7 bases at J, with 6 bases in the middle. The CDR3 is 11 residues long. The chain's CDR3 is CAISDFREAFF. In DNA, the CDR3 is TGTGCCATCAGTGATTTCCGTGAAGCTTTCTTT.

The rearrangement uses TRBV5-1 and TRBJ2-1; tentatively, D is TRBD1 or TRBD2 (5 bases each). Trimming left V 4 bases short and J 6 bases short, with 17 bases between. CDR3 size: 15 residues. CDR1 SGHRS and CDR2 YFSETQ come from the germline V gene. CDR3 coding DNA: TGCGCCAGCAGCCTTCGGTCCGGGGCGGGCAATGAGCAGTTCTTC. Its translation is CASSLRSGAGNEQFF.

The chain is built from TRBV6-2 or TRBV6-3 and TRBJ2-1; a possible D gene is TRBD2 (6 bases). Trimming cost V 5 bases and J 6 bases, with 11 bases left between them. This CDR3 has 13 amino acids. Germline assignment: CDR1 MNHEY and CDR2 SVGEGT. The CDR3 region is CASSPMGGNEQFF. DNA of the CDR3: TGTGCCAGCAGTCCCATGGGAGGCAATGAGCAGTTCTTC.

There are many counts of this clonotype. This rearrangement joins TRBV29-1 to TRBJ2-7; 12 bases fit TRBD2. CDR3 length equals 14 residues. The germline V gene encodes CDR1 SQVTM and CDR2 ANQGSEA. The V segment lost 5 bases and the J segment 4 bases; nucleotides outside the gene matches: 6. The CDR3 protein is CSVRLAGEGYEQYF. The CDR3 DNA reads as TGCAGCGTTAGACTAGCGGGAGAGGGATACGAGCAGTACTTC.

The rearrangement links TRBV6-5 to TRBJ2-1; D gene uncertain. Germline V gives CDR1 MNHEY, CDR2 SVGAGI. The V end was cut by 6 bases, the J end by 8 bases, with 14 bases between. This CDR3 is built from 13 residues. In DNA form, the CDR3 reads TGTGCCAGCAGGAATTCCTTGGGCGATGAGCAGTTCTTC. This codes for CASRNSLGDEQFF.

This chain joins TRBV2 and TRBJ1-1; weak D call: TRBD1 (5 bases). This CDR3 is built from 14 residues. Germline V gene lookup returns CDR1 SNHLY and CDR2 FYNNEI. The germline V and J ends were trimmed by 6 bases and 2 bases, with 13 bases remaining between them. The CDR3 sequence is CASRAGRTNTEAFF. For the CDR3, the DNA is TGTGCCAGCAGGGCGGGACGGACCAACACTGAAGCTTTCTTT.

This clonotype appeared many times. In nucleotides, the CDR3 is TGTGCCAGCAGCTTCGGCGTGGAGACCCAGTACTTC. This sequence encodes CASSFGVETQYF. The chain combines TRBV12-3 or TRBV12-4 with TRBJ2-5; D ambiguous. The CDR3 extends over 12 amino acids. Trimming pared 6 bases from V and 5 bases from J, leaving 10 bases between.